The entry below describes one T cell receptor (beta chain). Its specificity is unknown. Researchers used 5'RACE with constant-segment primers to make TCR alpha and TCR beta cDNA libraries that carry sample barcodes and UMIs. TCRdb passed the 5' RACE reads through MiXCR, listing each CDR3 protein once. The table shows 270,000 or so distinct CDR3 sequences, with about a sixth occurring only once. This sample stems from a study of T-cell memory formation after mild COVID-19. Background on the study: The study found TCR clusters largely donor specific. Study-wide results and limits: Among CD4+ contracting clones, most were CM and EM, and CD8+ ones EMRA.

The CDR3 covers 16 residues. In germline, CDR1 is MNHEY, CDR2 SVGEGT. Between the trimmed V and J ends, which lost 7 bases and 4 bases, there was a span of 17 bases. V and J are TRBV6-2 or TRBV6-3 and TRBJ1-6; no definite D call. This sequence was found in a man aged 18 to 35 who had mild COVID-19 (a few samples of this study predate the infection). Cell type and time point are not known. The sequenced sample consisted of PBMCs or a T cell subset sorted from them (not recorded which). This CDR3 is CASKPALGRYNSPLHF. The CDR3 DNA follows: TGTGCCAGCAAACCCGCTCTCGGACGGTATAATTCACCCCTCCACTTT.